These T cell receptor beta chains were read from a single sample in a study of CD8 T cells in Susac syndrome. Each CDR3 protein is one row after TCRdb ran MiXCR on the immunoSEQ multiplex PCR reads. The table has approximately 160,000 distinct CDR3 sequences, around 94% seen once. The sequenced material came from CD4+ T cells from PBMCs. Source of these receptors: a human donor with multiple sclerosis. CDR3s include the opening cysteine and the closing phenylalanine or tryptophan. Fields, in order: clone size, J gene, D gene, V gene, CDR3 protein, CDR3 DNA. The D gene is left open where the match is weak. The listing skips clone size in some rows; elsewhere it reads once, few, many or a size class.

.,TRBJ2-4,.,TRBV10-3,CAISESLGNVAKNIQYF,TGTGCCATCAGTGAGTCCCTGGGGAACGTGGCCAAAAACATTCAGTACTTC
.,TRBJ1-1,.,TRBV3-1,CASSQDGWRLNTEASF,TGTGCCAGCAGCCAAGACGGTTGGCGGCTGAACACTGAAGCTTCCTTT
.,TRBJ2-3,TRBD2,TRBV20-1,CSARAVGRGDTQYF,TGCAGTGCTAGAGCGGTCGGGAGGGGAGATACGCAGTATTTT
.,TRBJ1-1,.,TRBV6-5,CASSFDRRGDHTEAFF,TGTGCCAGCAGTTTCGACCGTAGGGGGGACCACACTGAAGCTTTCTTT
.,TRBJ2-7,.,TRBV7-8,CASSFSGNEQYF,TGTGCCAGCAGCTTCTCGGGGAACGAGCAGTACTTC
.,TRBJ2-4,.,TRBV30,CAWGGTALAKNIQYF,TGTGCCTGGGGGGGGACAGCGCTAGCCAAAAACATTCAGTACTTC
.,TRBJ2-1,.,TRBV20-1,CSALFWRVYNEQFF,TGCAGTGCCCTCTTCTGGCGGGTCTACAATGAGCAGTTCTTC
.,TRBJ2-7,.,TRBV3-1,CASSRGFPGQTGEQYF,TGTGCCAGCAGCCGAGGGTTTCCGGGACAAACGGGGGAGCAGTACTTC
.,TRBJ2-7,TRBD2,TRBV27,CASSLSASGGTYEQYF,TGTGCCAGCAGTTTATCGGCTAGCGGGGGAACCTACGAGCAGTACTTC
.,TRBJ1-4,.,TRBV30,CAWTGRGAEKLFF,TGTGCCTGGACAGGGAGGGGAGCTGAAAAACTGTTTTTT
.,TRBJ1-5,.,TRBV9,CASSVGGSNQPQHF,TGTGCCAGCAGCGTAGGCGGTTCAAATCAGCCCCAGCATTTT
once,TRBJ2-3,.,TRBV5-5,CASTLGAHIQTDTQYF,TGTGCCAGCACCCTCGGGGCTCACATCCAGACAGATACGCAGTATTTT
.,TRBJ2-3,.,TRBV24-1,CATSEQQPDTQYF,TGTGCCACCAGTGAGCAACAGCCAGATACGCAGTATTTT
.,TRBJ2-1,TRBD2,TRBV29-1,CSVDEGGHEQFF,TGCAGCGTTGACGAGGGAGGGCATGAGCAGTTCTTC
.,TRBJ2-3,TRBD2,TRBV29-1,CSVEERERDTQYF,TGCAGCGTTGAGGAGCGGGAGAGGGATACGCAGTATTTT
.,TRBJ2-7,.,TRBV10-3,CAISDPGSKAYEQYF,TGTGCCATCAGTGACCCGGGCTCCAAAGCCTACGAGCAGTACTTC
.,TRBJ2-1,.,TRBV30,CASTSSWGAYNEQFF,TGTGCCTCCACATCTAGTTGGGGGGCCTACAATGAGCAGTTCTTC
.,TRBJ2-7,TRBD1,TRBV7-8,CASSFGDSFVVYEQYF,TGTGCCAGCAGCTTCGGGGACAGCTTTGTTGTCTACGAGCAGTACTTC
.,TRBJ2-7,.,TRBV14,CASSQDLARLAYEQYF,TGTGCCAGCAGCCAAGATCTTGCGAGACTCGCCTACGAGCAGTACTTC
.,TRBJ1-2,.,TRBV6-1,CASSTQRPYYGYTF,TGTGCCAGCAGTACGCAGAGGCCGTACTATGGCTACACCTTC
.,TRBJ2-7,.,TRBV29-1,CSVVPGLFGNEQYF,TGCAGCGTCGTTCCGGGACTTTTCGGAAATGAGCAGTACTTC
.,TRBJ1-1,.,TRBV5-1,CASSATQGIRSTEAFF,TGCGCCAGCAGCGCAACACAGGGAATCCGTAGCACTGAAGCTTTCTTT
.,TRBJ1-5,.,TRBV30,CAWSAGGGNQPQHF,TGTGCCTGGAGTGCGGGAGGTGGCAATCAGCCCCAGCATTTT
.,TRBJ2-4,TRBD2,TRBV2,CASSERTSGPLAKNIQYF,TGTGCCAGCAGTGAACGGACTAGCGGACCTCTAGCCAAAAACATTCAGTACTTC
.,TRBJ1-5,.,TRBV27,CASSLLARNQPQHF,TGTGCCAGCAGTTTATTGGCCAGAAATCAGCCCCAGCATTTT
once,TRBJ1-2,TRBD1,TRBV11-2,CASSLDGRGHGYTF,TGTGCCAGCAGCTTAGACGGCAGGGGGCACGGCTACACCTTC
.,TRBJ1-5,.,TRBV10-3,CAIRGNGGNQPQHF,TGTGCCATCAGGGGGAATGGGGGCAATCAGCCCCAGCATTTT
.,TRBJ1-2,.,TRBV7-9,CASSLAGGRERYGYTF,TGTGCCAGCAGCTTAGCAGGGGGAAGGGAACGCTATGGCTACACCTTC
.,TRBJ1-5,.,TRBV9,CASSDRGLPGGNQPQHF,TGTGCCAGCAGCGATCGCGGGCTTCCCGGCGGCAATCAGCCCCAGCATTTT
.,TRBJ2-3,.,TRBV29-1,CSVRGRYTDTQYF,TGCAGCGTTCGAGGTCGGTACACAGATACGCAGTATTTT
.,TRBJ2-6,.,TRBV6-5,CASRKSGANVLTF,TGTGCCAGCAGGAAATCTGGGGCCAACGTCCTGACTTTC
.,TRBJ2-7,TRBD2,TRBV20-1,CSARDFSGSGGYEQYF,TGCAGTGCTAGAGATTTTAGTGGTAGCGGGGGCTACGAGCAGTACTTC
.,TRBJ2-7,.,TRBV5-6,CASSFRDGSYEQYF,TGTGCCAGCAGCTTCCGGGACGGATCCTACGAGCAGTACTTC
.,TRBJ2-2,.,TRBV18,CASSPQIAALFF,TGTGCCAGCTCACCCCAAATAGCGGCGCTGTTTTTT
.,TRBJ1-1,.,TRBV15,CATSRDRAQTEAFF,TGTGCCACCAGCAGAGATAGGGCACAGACGGAAGCTTTCTTT
.,TRBJ1-4,.,TRBV15,CATSRDVLVPPLEKLFF,TGTGCCACCAGCAGAGATGTCCTTGTGCCGCCCTTAGAAAAACTGTTTTTT
.,TRBJ2-7,.,TRBV24-1,CATSVNRVSYEQYF,TGTGCCACCAGTGTAAACAGGGTGTCGTACGAGCAGTACTTC
.,TRBJ2-7,.,TRBV6-2/TRBV6-3,CASTLAELYEQYF,TGTGCCAGCACCCTTGCGGAACTGTACGAGCAGTACTTC
once,TRBJ1-3,.,TRBV6-1,CASRQGALGNTIYF,TGTGCCAGCCGTCAGGGAGCCTTGGGAAACACCATATATTTT
.,TRBJ2-1,TRBD1,TRBV6-2/TRBV6-3,CASSFRQGSEQFF,TGTGCCAGCAGTTTCCGACAGGGGAGTGAGCAGTTCTTC
once,TRBJ1-2,TRBD1,TRBV29-1,CSVTGTGASRGGYTF,TGCAGCGTTACCGGGACAGGGGCCTCCCGGGGGGGCTACACCTTC
.,TRBJ1-2,TRBD1,TRBV29-1,CSANGQASYGYTF,TGCAGCGCGAACGGACAGGCGTCCTATGGCTACACCTTC
.,TRBJ2-7,TRBD1,TRBV13,CASSPGDPDRSYEQYF,TGTGCCAGCAGCCCCGGTGACCCGGACAGGTCCTACGAGCAGTACTTC
.,TRBJ1-2,.,TRBV30,CASSKEGLFGGYTF,TGTGCCTCCTCCAAGGAGGGGCTTTTTGGGGGCTACACCTTC
.,TRBJ1-2,.,TRBV4-3,CTSSQGGQRKNYGYTF,TGCACCAGCAGCCAGGGAGGACAGAGAAAAAACTATGGCTACACCTTC